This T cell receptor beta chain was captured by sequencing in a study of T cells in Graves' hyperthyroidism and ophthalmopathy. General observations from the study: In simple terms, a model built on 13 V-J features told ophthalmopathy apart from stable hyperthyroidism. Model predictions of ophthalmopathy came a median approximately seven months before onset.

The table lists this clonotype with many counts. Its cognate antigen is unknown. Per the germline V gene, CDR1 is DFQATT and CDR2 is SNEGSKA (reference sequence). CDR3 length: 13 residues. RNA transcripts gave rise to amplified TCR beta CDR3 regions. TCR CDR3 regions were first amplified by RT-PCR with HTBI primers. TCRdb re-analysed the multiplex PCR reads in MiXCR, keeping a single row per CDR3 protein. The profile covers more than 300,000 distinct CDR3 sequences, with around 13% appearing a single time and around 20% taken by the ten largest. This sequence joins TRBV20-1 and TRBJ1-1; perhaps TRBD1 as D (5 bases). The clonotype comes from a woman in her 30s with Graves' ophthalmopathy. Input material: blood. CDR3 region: CRAAGRMNTEAFF. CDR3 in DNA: TGCAGAGCCGCGGGGCGCATGAACACTGAAGCTTTCTTT.